The next 9 T cell receptor beta chains were all read from a single sample in a study of blood T cell repertoires in COVID-19. Profiled with immunoSEQ multiplex PCR; TCRdb holds only in-frame clones, not every one. In the table there are some 220,000 clones, roughly 84% of which are singletons. Sequencing was performed on peripheral blood. These receptors originate from a man aged 50-59 years with active or convalescent COVID-19.

The table lists this clone with a count of one. The chain uses TRBV19 and TRBJ1-5; maybe TRBD1 (5 bases). V lost 0 bases, J lost 7 bases, and 13 bases lay in between. Looked up from germline, CDR1 is LNHDA and CDR2 is SQIVND (reference sequence). This CDR3 has 15 residues. CDR3 DNA: TGTGCCAGTAGTATAGAACGACAGTTGGGGCAGCCCCAGCATTTT. This codes for CASSIERQLGQPQHF.

The genes are TRBV5-8 and TRBJ1-5, with D possibly matching TRBD1 (6 bases). Germline V gene data show CDR1 as SGHTS and CDR2 as YDEGEE. The germline V and J ends were trimmed by 1 base and 6 bases, with 11 bases remaining between them. The CDR3 is made up of 14 amino acids. CDR3 loop: CASSLTGMGQPQHF. As DNA, the CDR3 is TGTGCCAGCAGCTTGACAGGGATGGGTCAGCCCCAGCATTTT.

This clone was recorded once. This chain links TRBV9 with TRBJ2-1, with 9 bases aligning to TRBD2. J gave up 5 bases and V 2 bases, and 11 bases lay outside the gene matches. This CDR3 is 17 amino acids long. Germline-derived CDR1 and CDR2 are SGDLS and YYNGEE. The CDR3 DNA sequence: TGTGCCAGCAGCGTGTCTACTAGCGGGTACAAGGACAATGAGCAGTTCTTC. Encoded protein: CASSVSTSGYKDNEQFF.

V gene TRBV9 combines with J gene TRBJ2-5, with 10 positions matching TRBD1. The trim removed 4 bases at V and 4 bases at J, leaving 7 bases unmatched. This CDR3 region has 15 residues. Germline V CDR1 and CDR2: SGDLS, YYNGEE. The CDR3 coding sequence is TGTGCCAGCAGCACCCGACAGGGGGCAGGAGAGACCCAGTACTTC. Its translation is CASSTRQGAGETQYF.

The rearrangement uses TRBV7-9 and TRBJ2-6; perhaps TRBD1 as D (6 bases). CDR3 size: 16 residues. Germline CDR1 reads SEHNR; CDR2 reads FQNEAQ (reference sequence). V dropped 4 bases and J dropped 3 bases, with 13 bases sitting between them. This CDR3 reads CASSSAPGVGANVLTF. Here the CDR3 DNA reads TGTGCCAGCAGCTCTGCCCCAGGGGTTGGGGCCAACGTCCTGACTTTC.

V is TRBV7-9 and J is TRBJ2-5, with D tentatively TRBD2 (6 bases). The CDR3 contains 11 residues. Trimming shortened V by 11 bases and J by 1 base, and 8 bases separated the two germline ends. Germline V CDR1 and CDR2: SEHNR, FQNEAQ (reference sequence). The CDR3 region has the DNA TGTGCCGGGAGGCCCCAAGAGACCCAGTACTTC. Protein product: CAGRPQETQYF.

Concerning this clone: The same CDR3 arises from other DNA sequences in this sample as well. The V call is TRBV5-1, the J call TRBJ2-3; 7 bases fit TRBD2. Per germline, CDR1 SGHRS and CDR2 YFSETQ. V was pared by 2 bases and J by 3 bases, with 3 bases of the junction left unmatched. The CDR3 totals 14 residues. The CDR3 loop is CASSLLASTDTQYF. CDR3 in DNA: TGCGCCAGCAGCTTACTAGCGTCAACAGATACGCAGTATTTT.

The rearrangement uses TRBV5-1 and TRBJ2-5, with TRBD2 matching 9 bases. From germline, CDR1 is SGHRS and CDR2 YFSETQ. V gave up 1 base and J gave up 1 base; unmatched junction bases: 5. The CDR3 is made up of 16 amino acids. CDR3 residues: CASSLIGGGGQETQYF. In DNA, the CDR3 is TGCGCCAGCAGCTTGATCGGCGGGGGGGGCCAAGAGACCCAGTACTTC.

The V gene is TRBV14, the J gene TRBJ2-5, with a weak D call TRBD1 (5 bases). The V end lost 5 bases, the J end lost 5 bases, and 12 bases lay between the germline ends. Germline loops: CDR1 SGHDN, CDR2 FVKESK. The CDR3 totals 13 residues. For the CDR3, the DNA is TGTGCCAGCAGCGGCAGGGTATGGGAGACCCAGTACTTC. This gives the protein CASSGRVWETQYF.